The rows below give T cell receptor beta chains drawn from one sample of a study of CD8 T cells in ankylosing spondylitis. In TCRdb, the 5' RACE reads were re-called with MiXCR into one record per CDR3 protein. This repertoire shows about 30,000 distinct CDR3 sequences, about 14% found once; its top ten account for 36%. The source material was blood. These receptors all come from a male donor with ankylosing spondylitis or in good health (not recorded which). CDR3s include the opening cysteine and the closing phenylalanine or tryptophan. D genes are given only for firm matches. Where a row states a size, it is once, few, many or the class of an expanded clone; other rows omit it.

clone_size | d_call | j_call | v_call | cdr3_nt | cdr3_aa
few | NA | TRBJ2-3 | TRBV4-1 | TGCGCCAGCAGCCAAGAAGGGGGCGGGAGGTCCACAGATACGCAGTATTTT | CASSQEGGGRSTDTQYF
once | TRBD2 | TRBJ2-2 | TRBV5-5 | TGTGCCAGCAGCTTGAGGCTAGCGGAGGCCACCGGGGAGCTGTTTTTT | CASSLRLAEATGELFF
NA | NA | TRBJ1-1 | TRBV20-1 | TGCAGTGCTAGATTCATGGGGGGCACTGAAGCTTTCTTT | CSARFMGGTEAFF
few | TRBD1 | TRBJ1-1 | TRBV28 | TGTGCCAGCACCATCAGGGGGCACACTGAAGCTTTCTTT | CASTIRGHTEAFF
many | TRBD2 | TRBJ2-1 | TRBV4-2 | TGTGCCAGCGCCAGGACTAGCGGATACAATGAGCAGTTCTTC | CASARTSGYNEQFF
NA | NA | TRBJ1-4 | TRBV12-3/TRBV12-4 | TGTGCCAGCAGTTTATTATTGACAGGAGTGAATGAAAAACTGTTTTTT | CASSLLLTGVNEKLFF
NA | NA | TRBJ1-5 | TRBV20-1 | TGCAGTGCTAGACGGAGGGGACAGCCCCAGCATTTT | CSARRRGQPQHF
few | NA | TRBJ2-6 | TRBV7-9 | TGTGCCAGCAGCTTCGCAGGGAATGGTGGGGCCAACGTCCTGACTTTC | CASSFAGNGGANVLTF
NA | NA | TRBJ1-1 | TRBV2 | TGTGCCAGCAGTGGGGGGGTAGTTTCTACTGAAGCTTTCTTT | CASSGGVVSTEAFF
few | TRBD1 | TRBJ1-4 | TRBV20-1 | TGCAGTGCTCCACTACGACAGGGACCTAATGAAAAACTGTTTTTT | CSAPLRQGPNEKLFF
many | TRBD2 | TRBJ2-1 | TRBV12-3/TRBV12-4 | TGTGCCAGCACCCCCAGCGGGGGGGCTGGGGATGAGCAGTTCTTC | CASTPSGGAGDEQFF
few | NA | TRBJ2-1 | TRBV6-6 | TGTGCCAGCAGTTTTAATGAGCAGTTCTTC | CASSFNEQFF
few | NA | TRBJ1-1 | TRBV28 | TGTGCCAGTCAGAGACTACCCGGCACTGAAGCTTTCTTT | CASQRLPGTEAFF
NA | TRBD1 | TRBJ2-5 | TRBV12-3/TRBV12-4 | TGTGCCAGCAGTTTGGGCAGGGGGCAAGAGACCCAGTACTTC | CASSLGRGQETQYF
NA | NA | TRBJ2-1 | TRBV5-1 | TGCGCCAGCAGCAGGGGGGCAAACTCCTACAATGAGCAGTTCTTC | CASSRGANSYNEQFF
medium-sized | NA | TRBJ2-5 | TRBV20-1 | TGCAGTGCTAAACTAGTACAAGAGACCCAGTACTTC | CSAKLVQETQYF
NA | NA | TRBJ2-1 | TRBV10-3 | TGTGCCATCAGTGAGTCTAACAACTACAATGAGCAGTTCTTC | CAISESNNYNEQFF
NA | TRBD1 | TRBJ1-4 | TRBV4-3 | TGCGCCAGCAGCCCAAGGGACAGACATGAAAAACTGTTTTTT | CASSPRDRHEKLFF
NA | NA | TRBJ2-5 | TRBV27 | TGTGCCAGCAGCGACGGCAATAGCCAAGAGACCCAGTACTTC | CASSDGNSQETQYF
few | NA | TRBJ2-1 | TRBV4-3 | TGCGCCAGCAGCCAGCACAAACAGGGACGGAATGAGCAGTTCTTC | CASSQHKQGRNEQFF
NA | NA | TRBJ2-3 | TRBV4-3 | TGCGCCAGCAGCCAAGATCGGCAGGCGAAGACAGATACGCAGTATTTT | CASSQDRQAKTDTQYF
NA | NA | TRBJ2-2 | TRBV10-3 | TGTGCCATCAGTGTGAGGGAGAACACCGGGGAGCTGTTTTTT | CAISVRENTGELFF
NA | NA | TRBJ1-2 | TRBV12-3/TRBV12-4 | TGTGCCAGCAGCCCTGCAGGGGCGAGGGGCTACACCTTC | CASSPAGARGYTF
few | NA | TRBJ1-3 | TRBV10-3 | TGTGCCATCAGTGAGATGGGTCCTTCTGGAAACACCATATATTTT | CAISEMGPSGNTIYF
NA | NA | TRBJ2-3 | TRBV5-1 | TGCGCCAGCATGGCGGAGAGCACAGATACGCAGTATTTT | CASMAESTDTQYF
few | TRBD1 | TRBJ2-1 | TRBV7-9 | TGTGCCAGCAGCCGACCCCCGGGACAGGAATTCTTC | CASSRPPGQEFF
many | TRBD1 | TRBJ2-1 | TRBV5-1 | TGCGCCAGCAGCACAGACAGGGTCAGCGAAAACAATGAGCAGTTCTTC | CASSTDRVSENNEQFF
NA | NA | TRBJ2-3 | TRBV12-3/TRBV12-4 | TGTGCCAGCAGTTTAAGGGGGTTAGATACGCAGTATTTT | CASSLRGLDTQYF
few | TRBD1 | TRBJ2-1 | TRBV7-9 | TGTGCCAGCAGCTTCCTGACAGGGCCCTACAATGAGCAGTTCTTC | CASSFLTGPYNEQFF
NA | TRBD1 | TRBJ2-2 | TRBV6-2/TRBV6-3 | TGTGCCAGCAGTTCACAGGGGGCGGCGAACACCGGGGAGCTGTTTTTT | CASSSQGAANTGELFF
few | NA | TRBJ1-4 | TRBV12-3/TRBV12-4 | TGTGCCAGCAGTCTAAGCGGGGGTGGGGAAAAACTGTTTTTT | CASSLSGGGEKLFF
NA | NA | TRBJ1-4 | TRBV7-2 | TGTGCCAGCAGCCATACAGGGTCATCGGATGAAAAACTGTTTTTT | CASSHTGSSDEKLFF
many | TRBD1 | TRBJ1-1 | TRBV12-3/TRBV12-4 | TGTGCCAGCAGGATAAGGGCCCTCCTACAGGGGTCGAACACTGAAGCTTTCTTT | CASRIRALLQGSNTEAFF
few | TRBD1 | TRBJ1-4 | TRBV5-1 | TGCGCCAGCAGCGAACGACAGGGGGATGAAAAACTGTTTTTT | CASSERQGDEKLFF
NA | TRBD1 | TRBJ1-1 | TRBV20-1 | TGCAGTGCAACCAGGGGGAAAGCTTTCTTT | CSATRGKAFF
NA | TRBD1 | TRBJ2-5 | TRBV20-1 | TGCAGTGCTGCCCTCAGGACAGGGTTTGAGACCCAGTACTTC | CSAALRTGFETQYF
few | NA | TRBJ2-5 | TRBV14 | TGTGCCAGCAGCCAAGCTCTCCAAGAGACCCAGTACTTC | CASSQALQETQYF
few | TRBD2 | TRBJ2-5 | TRBV14 | TGTGCCAGCAGCCAAGCTTCGGGGGGGTCGGAGACCCAGTACTTC | CASSQASGGSETQYF
NA | NA | TRBJ2-3 | TRBV29-1 | TGCAGCGTGGGGACCGCCGGCACAGATACGCAGTATTTT | CSVGTAGTDTQYF
few | NA | TRBJ1-2 | TRBV5-1 | TGCGCCAGCAGCCCCCTCAGCCAGAGGGATGGCTACACCTTC | CASSPLSQRDGYTF
NA | TRBD1 | TRBJ2-7 | TRBV29-1 | TGCAGCGTGGGGACAGATTTTTACGAGCAGTACTTC | CSVGTDFYEQYF
once | NA | TRBJ2-7 | TRBV5-1 | TGCGCCAGCAGCTTTGTCAGCGGACCGTCCTACGAGCAGTACTTC | CASSFVSGPSYEQYF
NA | TRBD1 | TRBJ1-4 | TRBV7-9 | TGTGCCAGCAGCTTTGGGACAGCCGAAAAACTGTTTTTT | CASSFGTAEKLFF
few | NA | TRBJ2-2 | TRBV6-2/TRBV6-3 | TGTGCCAGCAGATACGCCGGGGAGCTGTTTTTT | CASRYAGELFF
NA | NA | TRBJ2-1 | TRBV27 | TGTGCCAGCAGTCCATTCCTTCCGGACTCCTACAATGAGCAGTTCTTC | CASSPFLPDSYNEQFF
few | NA | TRBJ2-7 | TRBV5-1 | TGCGCCAGCAGCTTCAGGGGTTACGAGCAGTACTTC | CASSFRGYEQYF
many | NA | TRBJ2-2 | TRBV12-3/TRBV12-4 | TGTGCCAGCAGTTTAACCTCCGGGTTCACCGGGGAGCTGTTTTTT | CASSLTSGFTGELFF
few | NA | TRBJ1-6 | TRBV28 | TGTGCCAGCAGTGATCCTCCCAACTATAATTCACCCCTCCACTTT | CASSDPPNYNSPLHF
few | TRBD1 | TRBJ1-4 | TRBV7-2 | TGTGCCAGCAGCTTATATGGGACAGGGGGCGCAAGGGGGGAAAAACTGTTTTTT | CASSLYGTGGARGEKLFF
NA | TRBD1 | TRBJ1-1 | TRBV5-1 | TGCGCCAGCAGCTTGAGCGGGACAGGCAACACTGAAGCTTTCTTT | CASSLSGTGNTEAFF
NA | TRBD2 | TRBJ2-1 | TRBV6-1 | TGTGCCAGCAGTGGTTGGACTAGCGGGGCCCCCGTGGGTGAGCAGTTCTTC | CASSGWTSGAPVGEQFF
NA | NA | TRBJ2-7 | TRBV11-1 | TGTGCCAGCAGCTTCCGGGACTACGAGCAGTACTTC | CASSFRDYEQYF
NA | NA | TRBJ1-4 | TRBV28 | TGTGCCAGCAGTTTCGCCAGTCGCGAAAACATTGGAAAACTGTTTTTT | CASSFASRENIGKLFF
few | NA | TRBJ2-5 | TRBV29-1 | TGCAGCGTTGCAGAAGGGGGAGAGACCCAGTACTTC | CSVAEGGETQYF
few | NA | TRBJ2-7 | TRBV20-1 | TGCAGTGCTAGAGGGACGGTTGATATCGAGCAGTACTTC | CSARGTVDIEQYF
few | NA | TRBJ2-2 | TRBV4-3 | TGCGCCAGCAGCCAAGATAGGGGCCCATCGGGTCCGACCGGGGAGCTGTTTTTT | CASSQDRGPSGPTGELFF
few | NA | TRBJ2-6 | TRBV13 | TGTGCCAGCAGCTTAGGGACTTCTGGGGCCAACGTCCTGACTTTC | CASSLGTSGANVLTF
few | TRBD2 | TRBJ2-7 | TRBV29-1 | TGCAGCGGCCGTAGCGGGAGCTCCTACGAGCAGTACTTC | CSGRSGSSYEQYF
few | NA | TRBJ2-5 | TRBV5-1 | TGCGCCAGCAGCTTGGTGCCCCAAGAGACCCAGTACTTC | CASSLVPQETQYF